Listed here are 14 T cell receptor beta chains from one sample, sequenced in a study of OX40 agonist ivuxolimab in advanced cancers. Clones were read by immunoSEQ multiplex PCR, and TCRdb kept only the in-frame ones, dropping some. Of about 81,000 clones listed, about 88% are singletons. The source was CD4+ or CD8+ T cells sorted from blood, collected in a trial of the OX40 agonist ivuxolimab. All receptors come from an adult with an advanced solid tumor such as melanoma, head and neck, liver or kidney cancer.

The CDR3 spells CAAQGEETQYF. DNA of the CDR3: TGTGCCGCACAGGGAGAAGAGACCCAGTACTTC. The chain joins TRBV28 to TRBJ2-5; TRBD1 is a possible D gene (6 bases). V lost 11 bases to trimming and J lost 3 bases, with 10 bases between them. This CDR3 contains 11 residues. The germline CDR1 and CDR2 sequences are MDHEN and SYDVKM.

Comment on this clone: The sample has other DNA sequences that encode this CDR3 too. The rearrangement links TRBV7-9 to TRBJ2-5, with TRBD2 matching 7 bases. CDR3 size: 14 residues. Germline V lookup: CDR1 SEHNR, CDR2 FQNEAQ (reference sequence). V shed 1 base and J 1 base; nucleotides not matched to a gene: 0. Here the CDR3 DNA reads TGTGCCAGCAGCTTAGGGGGGGGCCAAGAGACCCAGTACTTC. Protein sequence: CASSLGGGQETQYF.

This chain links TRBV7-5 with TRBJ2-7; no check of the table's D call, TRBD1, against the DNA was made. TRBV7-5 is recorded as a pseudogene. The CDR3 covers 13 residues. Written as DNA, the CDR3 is TGTGCCAGCAGCTCCGATGTTTTTGGACAGACATTCTTC. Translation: CASSSDVFGQTFF.

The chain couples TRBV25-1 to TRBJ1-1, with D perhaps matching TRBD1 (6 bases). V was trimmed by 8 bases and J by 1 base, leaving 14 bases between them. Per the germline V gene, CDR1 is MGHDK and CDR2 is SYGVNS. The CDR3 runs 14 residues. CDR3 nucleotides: TGTGCCAGCCACCATCCGGGGGCGAACACTGAAGCTTTCTTT. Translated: CASHHPGANTEAFF.

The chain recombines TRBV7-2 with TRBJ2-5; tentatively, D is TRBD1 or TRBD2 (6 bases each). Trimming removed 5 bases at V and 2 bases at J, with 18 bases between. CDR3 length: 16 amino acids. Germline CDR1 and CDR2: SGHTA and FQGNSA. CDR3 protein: CASSPYSGARQETQYF. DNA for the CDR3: TGTGCCAGCAGCCCCTATTCGGGGGCGAGGCAAGAGACCCAGTACTTC.

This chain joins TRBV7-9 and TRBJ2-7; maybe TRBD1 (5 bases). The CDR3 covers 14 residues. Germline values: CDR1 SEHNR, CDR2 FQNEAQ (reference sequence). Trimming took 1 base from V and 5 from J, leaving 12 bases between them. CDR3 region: CASSLVGDGDEQYF. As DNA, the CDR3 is TGTGCCAGCAGCTTAGTAGGGGATGGTGACGAGCAGTACTTC.

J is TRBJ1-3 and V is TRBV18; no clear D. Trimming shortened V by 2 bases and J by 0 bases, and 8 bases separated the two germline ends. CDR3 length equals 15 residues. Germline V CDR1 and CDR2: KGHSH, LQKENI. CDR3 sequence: CASSPGRNSGNTIYF. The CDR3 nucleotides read TGTGCCAGCTCACCAGGGCGGAACTCTGGAAACACCATATATTTT.

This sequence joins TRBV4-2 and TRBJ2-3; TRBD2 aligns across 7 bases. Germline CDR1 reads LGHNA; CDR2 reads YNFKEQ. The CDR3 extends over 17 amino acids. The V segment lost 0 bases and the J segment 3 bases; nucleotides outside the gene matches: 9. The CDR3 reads CASSQEGGWGGTDTQYF. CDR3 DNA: TGTGCCAGCAGCCAAGAAGGCGGGTGGGGGGGTACAGATACGCAGTATTTT.

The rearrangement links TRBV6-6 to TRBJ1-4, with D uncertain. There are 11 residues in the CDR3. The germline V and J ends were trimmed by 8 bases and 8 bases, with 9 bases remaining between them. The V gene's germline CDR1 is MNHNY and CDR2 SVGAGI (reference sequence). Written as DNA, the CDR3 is TGTGCCAGCTCCATAAAGGAAAAACTGTTTTTT. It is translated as CASSIKEKLFF.

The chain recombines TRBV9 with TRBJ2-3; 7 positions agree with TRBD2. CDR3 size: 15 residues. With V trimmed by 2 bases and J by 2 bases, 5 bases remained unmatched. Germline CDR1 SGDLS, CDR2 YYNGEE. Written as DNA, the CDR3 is TGTGCCAGCAGCGTTTCAGCGGGGAACACAGATACGCAGTATTTT. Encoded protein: CASSVSAGNTDTQYF.

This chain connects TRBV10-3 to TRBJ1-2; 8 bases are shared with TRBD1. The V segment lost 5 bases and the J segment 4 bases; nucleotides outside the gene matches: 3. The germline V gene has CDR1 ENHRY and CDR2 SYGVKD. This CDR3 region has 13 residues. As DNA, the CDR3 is TGTGCCATCAGTACCGGGACAGGCTATGGCTACACCTTC. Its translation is CAISTGTGYGYTF.

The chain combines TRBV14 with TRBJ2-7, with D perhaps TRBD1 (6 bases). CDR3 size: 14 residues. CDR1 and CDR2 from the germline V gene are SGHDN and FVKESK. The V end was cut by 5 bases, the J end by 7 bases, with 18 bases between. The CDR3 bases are TGTGCCAGCAGCAGGACACAGGGTTCGATTGAGCAGTACTTC. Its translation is CASSRTQGSIEQYF.

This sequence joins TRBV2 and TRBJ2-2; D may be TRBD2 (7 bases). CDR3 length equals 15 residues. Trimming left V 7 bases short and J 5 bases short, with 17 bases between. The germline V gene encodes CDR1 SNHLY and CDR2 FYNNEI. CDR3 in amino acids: CASTIVGGRTGELFF. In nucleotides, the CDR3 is TGTGCCAGCACTATAGTGGGGGGGCGGACCGGGGAGCTGTTTTTT.

CDR3: CASSLSADSSGNTIYF. The DNA for the CDR3 is TGTGCCAGCTCACTAAGTGCTGACAGCTCTGGAAACACCATATATTTT. The V gene is TRBV18, the J gene TRBJ1-3; D perhaps matches TRBD1 (5 bases). CDR3 length: 16 residues. V lost 4 bases to trimming and J lost 0 bases, with 13 bases between them. Germline CDR1 and CDR2: KGHSH and LQKENI.